The entry that follows covers one T cell receptor beta chain sequence. These data originate in a study of blood T cell repertoires in COVID-19. At the level of the study: From T cells, B-cell-depleted T cells, or PBMCs came the material, which was cDNA or gDNA.

This CDR3 comprises 13 residues. The V gene's germline CDR1 is LNHDA and CDR2 SQIVND (reference sequence). V was clipped by 6 bases and J by 4 bases; unmatched bases: 1. Authors' data handling: The assay estimated nucleated cells by amplifying reference gene primers. This table comes from immunoSEQ multiplex PCR, and its TCRdb copy is limited to in-frame clones, with some not included. The V and J calls and clone size are taken from that table; D and trimming were inferred from the DNA. Here the sample spans around 70,000 clones, about 69% being singletons. Sequencing was carried out using peripheral blood. This chain links TRBV19 with TRBJ2-5; the match to TRBD2 covers 11 bases. This sequence originates from a man aged 70 or older with acute or convalescent COVID-19. In DNA form, the CDR3 reads TGTGCCAGTAGAGGACTAGCGGGAGAGACCCAGTACTTC. Amino acid sequence: CASRGLAGETQYF.